The 21 T cell receptor beta chains reported below all come from one sample, sequenced in a study of cytomegalovirus exposure and HLA in healthy donors. The protocol was immunoSEQ multiplex PCR, while the TCRdb copy is restricted to in-frame clones and leaves out a portion. The sample comprises roughly 150,000 clones, around 84% of which are singletons, and approximately 10% rests with the top ten. Source material: PBMCs. Source of these receptors: a man between 18 and 35 years old in good health and CMV-seropositive.

This chain links TRBV6-1 with TRBJ2-7; D remains ambiguous. V gave up 8 bases and J gave up 0 bases, with 11 bases separating them. The CDR3 length is 13 residues. Germline CDR1 and CDR2: MNHNS and SASEGT. The CDR3 region is CASASEPSYEQYF. The CDR3 region has the DNA TGTGCCAGCGCGTCCGAGCCCTCCTACGAGCAGTACTTC.

This clone appeared once. V gene TRBV6-5 combines with J gene TRBJ2-7, with D possibly matching TRBD1 (6 bases). This CDR3 has 14 residues. Germline CDR1 reads MNHEY; CDR2 reads SVGAGI. V lost 6 bases to trimming and J lost 2 bases, with 14 bases between them. The DNA for the CDR3 is TGTGCCAGCAGGCAACGAGGGGGAACCTACGAGCAGTACTTC. This translates into CASRQRGGTYEQYF.

The chain is built from TRBV5-8 and TRBJ1-5; no clear D. With 6 bases removed from V and 0 bases from J, the gap between germline ends came to 10 bases. The CDR3 covers 14 residues. Germline lookup yields CDR1 SGHTS and CDR2 YDEGEE. CDR3 loop: CASTPADSNQPQHF. DNA of the CDR3: TGTGCCAGCACCCCCGCGGATAGCAATCAGCCCCAGCATTTT.

The V gene is TRBV9, the J gene TRBJ1-5; the D gene is possibly TRBD1 (6 bases). CDR1 is SGDLS, CDR2 YYNGEE, per germline. V was cut by 4 bases and J by 2 bases, with 13 bases left in between. This CDR3 comprises 15 residues. The CDR3 coding sequence is TGTGCCAGCAGCCCGTCATGGACAGGCAATCAGCCCCAGCATTTT. Its translation is CASSPSWTGNQPQHF.

V and J are TRBV2 and TRBJ1-2; the match to TRBD1 covers 9 bases. The CDR3 totals 14 residues. CDR1 SNHLY and CDR2 FYNNEI come from the germline V gene. J was trimmed by 3 bases and V by 6 bases; bases with no gene match: 5. CDR3 amino acids: CASRRRDRDYGYTF. The CDR3 DNA reads TGTGCCAGCAGACGCCGGGACAGGGACTATGGCTACACCTTC. The whole variable domain, remainder taken from reference TRBV2 and TRBJ1-2, is EPEVTQTPSHQVTQMGQEVILRCVPISNHLYFYWYRQILGQKVEFLVSFYNNEISEKSEIFDDQFSVERPDGSNFTLKIRSTKLEDSAMYFCASRRRDRDYGYTFGSGTRLTVV.

The J gene is TRBJ2-2, the V gene TRBV7-2, with D unclear. Germline CDR1 SGHTA, CDR2 FQGNSA. The CDR3 sequence is 15 residues long. The germline V and J ends were trimmed by 3 bases and 1 base, with 9 bases remaining between them. The CDR3 sequence: CASSFTQLNTGELFF. For the CDR3, the DNA is TGTGCCAGCAGCTTTACACAGCTGAACACCGGGGAGCTGTTTTTT.

The chain joins TRBV15 to TRBJ1-5; 7 bases are a match to TRBD1. CDR3 length: 14 residues. Germline CDR1 is LNHNV and CDR2 is YYDKDF (reference sequence). The V and J ends lost 5 bases and 14 bases, in that order; junction bases with no gene match: 15. CDR3 amino acids: CATSSRGGGDLEHF. CDR3 bases: TGTGCCACCAGCTCAAGAGGGGGCGGGGACCTTGAGCATTTT.

The chain uses TRBV5-4 and TRBJ2-6; D might be TRBD2 (5 bases). Germline CDR1 SGHNT, CDR2 YYREEE (reference sequence). The CDR3 sequence is 17 residues long. Trimming removed 0 bases at V and 1 base at J, with 11 bases between. The CDR3 sequence is CASSLGGGLSGANVLTF. The CDR3 DNA follows: TGTGCCAGCAGCTTGGGCGGCGGGCTGTCTGGGGCCAACGTCCTGACTTTC.

The J gene is TRBJ1-4, the V gene TRBV6-1, with D possibly TRBD1 on 6 matching bases. The CDR3 has 15 amino acids. V was clipped by 8 bases and J by 6 bases, with 19 bases between them. CDR1 and CDR2 (germline): MNHNS, SASEGT. In DNA, the CDR3 is TGTGCCAGCCAGAACAGGGTTACGGAGTATGAAAAACTGTTTTTT. This encodes CASQNRVTEYEKLFF.

This clone showed up just once. The chain has TRBV6-1 and TRBJ2-5; 7 bases are shared with TRBD2. The CDR3 has 13 residues. V shed 2 bases and J 6 bases; nucleotides not matched to a gene: 3. Per the germline V gene, CDR1 is MNHNS and CDR2 is SASEGT. The DNA of the CDR3 is TGTGCCAGCAGTGAACGCGGGGGAAAGACCCAGTACTTC. It yields the protein CASSERGGKTQYF.

The chain is built from TRBV6-5 and TRBJ2-1, with 9 bases lining up with TRBD1. The J segment lost 6 bases and the V segment lost 6 bases, leaving 9 bases of the junction unmatched. This CDR3 has 15 amino acids. Germline values: CDR1 MNHEY, CDR2 SVGAGI. The chain's CDR3 is CASSRPGTGINEQFF. The DNA of the CDR3 is TGTGCCAGCAGCCGACCCGGGACAGGGATCAATGAGCAGTTCTTC.

This chain joins TRBV29-1 and TRBJ1-3; D call uncertain. V lost 0 bases and J 0 bases, leaving 12 bases between the germline ends. CDR1 is SQVTM and CDR2 is ANQGSEA in the germline V gene. The CDR3 spans 16 residues. The CDR3 region has the DNA TGCAGCGTTGAAGAGGAGATCCCTCACTCTGGAAACACCATATATTTT. This encodes CSVEEEIPHSGNTIYF.

This chain connects TRBV5-1 to TRBJ2-1; 12 bases line up with TRBD2. V was pared by 2 bases and J by 0 bases, with 3 bases of the junction left unmatched. Germline CDR1 reads SGHRS; CDR2 reads YFSETQ. The CDR3 runs to 17 residues. In nucleotides, the CDR3 is TGCGCCAGCAGCTTACTAGCGGGGGGTCCCTCCTACAATGAGCAGTTCTTC. This gives the protein CASSLLAGGPSYNEQFF.

The V gene is TRBV29-1, the J gene TRBJ2-1; 8 bases match TRBD1. The CDR3 covers 14 residues. V shed 7 bases and J 1 base; nucleotides not matched to a gene: 6. Germline V gives CDR1 SQVTM, CDR2 ANQGSEA. CDR3 sequence: CSAPHRGSYNEQFF. The CDR3 coding sequence is TGCAGCGCACCACACAGGGGGTCCTACAATGAGCAGTTCTTC.

The chain employs TRBV15 and TRBJ1-6; D call uncertain. In germline, CDR1 is LNHNV, CDR2 YYDKDF (reference sequence). V was trimmed by 1 base and J by 7 bases, leaving 11 bases between them. The CDR3 sequence is 15 residues long. In nucleotides, the CDR3 is TGTGCCACCAGCAGAGTTTCGGGTGCGAATTCACCCCTCCACTTT. Translated: CATSRVSGANSPLHF.

This clone was seen a single time. The chain is built from TRBV23-1 and TRBJ2-1, with no clear D. TRBV23-1 is given ORF status, its function remaining uncertain. Trimming stripped 3 bases from V and 6 bases from J, with 6 bases between. The CDR3 loop spans 12 amino acids. The CDR3 protein is CASSQYCNEQFF. CDR3 bases: TGCGCCAGCAGTCAGTACTGCAATGAGCAGTTCTTC.

V and J are TRBV15 and TRBJ2-3; 10 positions match TRBD2. V lost 4 bases and J lost 6; bases outside the gene matches: 13. Germline V CDR1 and CDR2: LNHNV, YYDKDF (reference sequence). The CDR3 has 17 residues. CDR3 nucleotides: TGTGCCACCAGCAAGAGATGGCCAGCGGGAGGGGGGGATACGCAGTATTTT. This gives the protein CATSKRWPAGGGDTQYF.

The chain joins TRBV5-1 to TRBJ1-2; D possibly corresponds to TRBD1 (6 bases). CDR1 is SGHRS, CDR2 YFSETQ, per germline. The V end lost 0 bases, the J end lost 4 bases, and 13 bases lay between the germline ends. The CDR3 extends over 15 amino acids. The CDR3 coding sequence is TGCGCCAGCAGCTTGGCCGTAGGGGGAGTCTATGGCTACACCTTC. This codes for CASSLAVGGVYGYTF.

This chain joins TRBV7-9 and TRBJ2-5, with TRBD1 identical over 9 bases. Germline values: CDR1 SEHNR, CDR2 FQNEAQ (reference sequence). The V gene end was trimmed by 4 bases and the J gene end by 11 bases; junction bases not matched to a gene: 8. This CDR3 region has 13 residues. CDR3 sequence (DNA): TGTGCCAGCAGCTCCGGGACAGGGAAATCGCAGTACTTC. Encoded protein: CASSSGTGKSQYF. The full variable domain, with the rest looked up from reference TRBV7-9 and TRBJ2-5, is DTGVSQNPRHKITKRGQNVTFRCDPISEHNRLYWYRQTLGQGPEFLTYFQNEAQLEKSRLLSDRFSAERPKGSFSTLEIQRTEQGDSAMYLCASSSGTGKSQYFGPGTRLLVL.

In this sample, this clone turned up a few times. The gene calls are TRBV6-1 and TRBJ1-5, with TRBD1 as a possible D gene (6 bases). Germline V gene sequence: CDR1 MNHNS, CDR2 SASEGT. The CDR3 totals 13 residues. Trimming stripped 1 base from V and 8 bases from J, with 9 bases between. CDR3 DNA: TGTGCCAGCAGTGAAGACAGGGTCAAGCCCCAGCATTTT. Its translation is CASSEDRVKPQHF.

The V gene is TRBV5-6, the J gene TRBJ2-5; D is perhaps TRBD1 (6 bases). CDR1 is SGHDT and CDR2 is YYEEEE in the germline V gene. The CDR3 length is 14 residues. V lost 1 base, J lost 9 bases, and 16 bases lay in between. CDR3 sequence reads: CASSLNIASGAQYF. In DNA, the CDR3 is TGTGCCAGCAGCTTGAACATTGCGTCAGGGGCCCAGTACTTC.